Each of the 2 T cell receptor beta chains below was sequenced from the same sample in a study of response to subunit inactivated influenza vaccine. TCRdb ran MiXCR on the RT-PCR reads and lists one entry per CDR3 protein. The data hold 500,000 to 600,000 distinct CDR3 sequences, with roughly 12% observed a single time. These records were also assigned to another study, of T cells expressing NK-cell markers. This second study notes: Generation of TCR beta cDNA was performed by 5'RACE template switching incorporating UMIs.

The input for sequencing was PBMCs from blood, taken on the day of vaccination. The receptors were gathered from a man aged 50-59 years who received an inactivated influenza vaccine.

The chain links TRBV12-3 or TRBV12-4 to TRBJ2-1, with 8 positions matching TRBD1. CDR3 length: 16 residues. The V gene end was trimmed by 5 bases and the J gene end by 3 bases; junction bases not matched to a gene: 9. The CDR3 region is CASSLGDRSIYNEQFF. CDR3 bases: TGTGCCAGCAGTCTGGGGGACAGGAGTATCTACAATGAGCAGTTCTTC.

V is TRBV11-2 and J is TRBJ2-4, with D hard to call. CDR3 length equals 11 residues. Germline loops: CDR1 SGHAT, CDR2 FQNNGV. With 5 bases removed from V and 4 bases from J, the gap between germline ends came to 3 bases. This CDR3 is CASSVKNIQYF. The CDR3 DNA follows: TGTGCCAGCAGCGTTAAAAACATTCAGTACTTC.